Below, 14 T cell receptor beta chains from the same sample are listed, as sequenced in a study of T cells after yellow fever vaccination. MiXCR, applied by TCRdb to the 5' RACE reads, yields one record per CDR3 protein. This sample has roughly 300,000 distinct CDR3 sequences, with around 7% found just once. Sequencing used PBMCs, obtained roughly 46 days after the first yellow fever vaccination. These receptor sequences come from a man between 18 and 35 years old who received the YFV17D yellow fever vaccine.

In this sample, this clonotype turned up a few times. This chain connects TRBV7-2 to TRBJ2-7; D could derive from TRBD1 or TRBD2 (5 bases each). Germline V lookup: CDR1 SGHTA, CDR2 FQGNSA. V dropped 2 bases and J dropped 3 bases, with 11 bases sitting between them. This CDR3 comprises 14 residues. This CDR3 reads CASSLCWGIYEQYV. Written as DNA, the CDR3 is TGTGCCAGCAGCTTATGTTGGGGGATCTACGAGCAGTACGTC.

The V gene is TRBV20-1, the J gene TRBJ2-3, with 12 bases that match TRBD2. V lost 4 bases to trimming and J lost 3 bases; unmatched junction nucleotides: 2. Germline V gene sequence: CDR1 DFQATT, CDR2 SNEGSKA (reference sequence). This CDR3 comprises 14 residues. Here the CDR3 reads CSATLAGGTDTQYF. CDR3 DNA: TGCAGTGCTACGCTAGCGGGGGGGACAGATACGCAGTATTTT.

The chain combines TRBV20-1 with TRBJ2-3; D uncertain. Trimming stripped 2 bases from V and 5 bases from J, with 5 bases between. The CDR3 totals 11 residues. In germline, CDR1 is DFQATT, CDR2 SNEGSKA (reference sequence). The CDR3 sequence: CSARSVDTQYF. The CDR3 DNA reads as TGCAGTGCTAGATCAGTAGATACGCAGTATTTT.

The chain recombines TRBV5-1 with TRBJ1-1; D is perhaps TRBD1 (6 bases). The CDR3 covers 14 residues. V was clipped by 1 base and J by 4 bases, with 11 bases between them. The V gene's germline CDR1 is SGHRS and CDR2 YFSETQ. As DNA, the CDR3 is TGCGCCAGCAGCTTGCAGGGGTTGCGCACTGAAGCTTTCTTT. Amino acids: CASSLQGLRTEAFF.

The chain uses TRBV10-3 and TRBJ1-2; 7 bases align to TRBD1. CDR3 length: 13 residues. J gave up 8 bases and V 7 bases, and 10 bases lay outside the gene matches. The germline gives CDR1 ENHRY, CDR2 SYGVKD. CDR3 in amino acids: CAITLGQALGYTF. DNA of the CDR3: TGTGCCATCACCCTCGGACAGGCGCTCGGCTACACCTTC.

This clonotype has at least ten counts. V and J are TRBV5-1 and TRBJ1-1; D may be TRBD1 (6 bases). The V gene lost 4 bases and the J gene lost 6 bases, with 22 bases spanning the gap. The CDR3 loop spans 16 amino acids. Germline V CDR1 and CDR2: SGHRS, YFSETQ. The CDR3 spells CASSVGGTTVSAEAFF. Written as DNA, the CDR3 is TGCGCCAGCAGCGTAGGCGGGACAACCGTAAGCGCTGAAGCTTTCTTT.

The chain carries TRBV29-1 and TRBJ1-4, with no clear D. This CDR3 has 13 residues. Trimming removed 4 bases from V and 8 bases from J, with 14 bases in between. Germline loops: CDR1 SQVTM, CDR2 ANQGSEA. CDR3 in amino acids: CSVVTETQEKLFF. The CDR3 DNA sequence: TGCAGCGTTGTGACGGAGACCCAGGAAAAACTGTTTTTT.

The V and J genes are TRBV7-6 and TRBJ1-1, with D maybe TRBD1 (6 bases). The germline CDR1 and CDR2 sequences are SGHVS and FNYEAQ. CDR3 length: 14 amino acids. The V end was cut by 6 bases, the J end by 4 bases, with 15 bases between. CDR3 DNA sequence: TGTGCCAGCAGTCAGGGGCACGTCGGCACTGAAGCTTTCTTT. Translating gives CASSQGHVGTEAFF.

This clonotype was seen ten or more times. The chain combines TRBV27 with TRBJ2-7, with a tentative D call TRBD1 (5 bases). Trimming pared 2 bases from V and 0 bases from J, leaving 11 bases between. The CDR3 consists of 15 residues. Germline loops: CDR1 MNHEY, CDR2 SMNVEV (reference sequence). In DNA, the CDR3 is TGTGCCAGCAGTTTAACCAGGGTACCCTCCTACGAGCAGTACTTC. Encoded protein: CASSLTRVPSYEQYF.

This clonotype was picked up a small number of times. The J gene is TRBJ2-1, the V gene TRBV7-9; tentative D call: TRBD1 (5 bases). The CDR3 has 15 amino acids. The germline V gene encodes CDR1 SEHNR and CDR2 FQNEAQ (reference sequence). Trimming shortened V by 7 bases and J by 3 bases, and 16 bases separated the two germline ends. The CDR3 DNA follows: TGTGCCAGCACCCTAAGGGGCCAAGTCTACAATGAGCAGTTCTTC. Translating gives CASTLRGQVYNEQFF.

This clonotype was counted at least ten times. The chain employs TRBV5-4 and TRBJ2-3; 13 bases fit TRBD2. J was trimmed by 2 bases and V by 4 bases; bases with no gene match: 10. The CDR3 contains 18 residues. The V gene's germline CDR1 is SGHNT and CDR2 YYREEE (reference sequence). CDR3 region: CASSNGLAGARSTDTQYF. In nucleotides, the CDR3 is TGTGCCAGCAGCAACGGACTAGCGGGGGCGCGTTCCACAGATACGCAGTATTTT.

This clonotype was seen just once. The rearrangement uses TRBV27 and TRBJ2-2; 8 bases line up with TRBD2. J was trimmed by 2 bases and V by 6 bases; bases with no gene match: 14. This CDR3 is built from 18 residues. The V gene's germline CDR1 is MNHEY and CDR2 SMNVEV (reference sequence). CDR3 nucleotides: TGTGCCAGCAGCCCCCTCGGGTCGCGGGGGGTTAACACCGGGGAGCTGTTTTTT. As protein: CASSPLGSRGVNTGELFF.

V usage is TRBV4-3 and J usage is TRBJ1-2; no firm D call. The germline gives CDR1 LGHNA, CDR2 YSLEER. The CDR3 is 13 residues long. V was cut by 1 base and J by 4 bases, with 7 bases left in between. DNA of the CDR3: TGCGCCAGCAGCCAAGGAGGGAGCTATGGCTACACCTTC. This translates into CASSQGGSYGYTF.

The chain uses TRBV5-1 and TRBJ2-6; no reliable D call. Trimming removed 0 bases from V and 0 bases from J, with 7 bases in between. Germline assignment: CDR1 SGHRS and CDR2 YFSETQ. CDR3 length: 16 residues. CDR3 loop: CASSLGENSGANVLTF. CDR3 DNA: TGCGCCAGCAGCTTGGGAGAGAACTCTGGGGCCAACGTCCTGACTTTC.